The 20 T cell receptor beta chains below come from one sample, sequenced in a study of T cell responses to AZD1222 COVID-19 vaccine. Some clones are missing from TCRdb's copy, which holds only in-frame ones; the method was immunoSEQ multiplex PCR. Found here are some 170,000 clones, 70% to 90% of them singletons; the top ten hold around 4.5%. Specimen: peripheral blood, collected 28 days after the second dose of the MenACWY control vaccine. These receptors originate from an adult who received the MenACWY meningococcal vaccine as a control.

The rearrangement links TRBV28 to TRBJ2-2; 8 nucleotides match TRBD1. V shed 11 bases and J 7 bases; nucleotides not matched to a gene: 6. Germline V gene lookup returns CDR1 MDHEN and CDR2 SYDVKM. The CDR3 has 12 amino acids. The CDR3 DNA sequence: TGTGCCGCTCAGGGGGCAGGCGGGGAGCTGTTTTTT. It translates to CAAQGAGGELFF.

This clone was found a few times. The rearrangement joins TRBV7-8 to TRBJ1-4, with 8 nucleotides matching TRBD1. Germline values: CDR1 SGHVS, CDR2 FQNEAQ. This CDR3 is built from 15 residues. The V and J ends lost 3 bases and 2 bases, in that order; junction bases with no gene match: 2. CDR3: CASSFYRGTNEKLFF. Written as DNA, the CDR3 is TGTGCCAGCAGCTTTTACAGGGGGACTAATGAAAAACTGTTTTTT. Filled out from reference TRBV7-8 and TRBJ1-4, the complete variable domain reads GAGVSQSPRYKVAKRGQDVALRCDPISGHVSLFWYQQALGQGPEFLTYFQNEAQLDKSGLPSDRFFAERPEGSVSTLKIQRTQQEDSAVYLCASSFYRGTNEKLFFGSGTQLSVL.

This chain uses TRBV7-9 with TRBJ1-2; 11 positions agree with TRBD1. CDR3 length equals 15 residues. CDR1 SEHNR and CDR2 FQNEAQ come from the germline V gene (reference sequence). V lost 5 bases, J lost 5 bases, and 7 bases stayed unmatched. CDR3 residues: CASSRGQGVLYGYTF. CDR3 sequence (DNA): TGTGCCAGCAGCCGGGGACAGGGGGTTTTGTATGGCTACACCTTC.

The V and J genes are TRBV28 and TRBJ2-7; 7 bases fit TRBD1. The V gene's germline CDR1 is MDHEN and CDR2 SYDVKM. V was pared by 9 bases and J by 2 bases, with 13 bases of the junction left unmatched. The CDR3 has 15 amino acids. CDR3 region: CASNLGTVPTYEQYF. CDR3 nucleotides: TGTGCCAGTAACCTTGGGACAGTCCCAACCTACGAGCAGTACTTC.

This chain's CDR3 is CASSFGLPTDTQYF. In nucleotides, the CDR3 is TGTGCCAGCAGCTTCGGTCTCCCCACAGATACGCAGTATTTT. The chain combines TRBV11-2 with TRBJ2-3, with D hard to call. Trimming left V 3 bases short and J 2 bases short, with 9 bases between. The CDR3 has 14 residues. The V gene's germline CDR1 is SGHAT and CDR2 FQNNGV.

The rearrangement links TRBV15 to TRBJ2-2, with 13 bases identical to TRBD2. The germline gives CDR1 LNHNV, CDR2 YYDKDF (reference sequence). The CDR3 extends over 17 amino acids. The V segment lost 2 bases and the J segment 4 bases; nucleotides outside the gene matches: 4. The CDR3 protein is CATSRTSGRAGTGELFF. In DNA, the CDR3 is TGTGCCACCAGCAGAACTAGCGGGAGGGCGGGCACCGGGGAGCTGTTTTTT.

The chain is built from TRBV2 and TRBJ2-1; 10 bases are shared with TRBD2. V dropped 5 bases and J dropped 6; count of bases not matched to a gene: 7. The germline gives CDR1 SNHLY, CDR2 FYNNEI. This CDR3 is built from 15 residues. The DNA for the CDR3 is TGTGCCAGCAGTTCCCTAGCGGGAGTTCGCAATGAGCAGTTCTTC. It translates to CASSSLAGVRNEQFF.

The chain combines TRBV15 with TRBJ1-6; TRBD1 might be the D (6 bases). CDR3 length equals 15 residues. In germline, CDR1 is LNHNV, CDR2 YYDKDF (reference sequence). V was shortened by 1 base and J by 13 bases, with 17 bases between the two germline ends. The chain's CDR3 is CATSRAPLGGAPLHF. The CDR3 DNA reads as TGTGCCACCAGCAGAGCGCCCCTCGGGGGGGCGCCCCTCCACTTT.

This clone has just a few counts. The CDR3 protein is CASSFQEAWAGELFF. DNA of the CDR3: TGTGCCAGCAGCTTCCAGGAAGCGTGGGCCGGGGAGCTGTTTTTT. The chain combines TRBV5-4 with TRBJ2-2; D gene unclear. The CDR3 covers 15 residues. Germline V CDR1 and CDR2: SGHNT, YYREEE (reference sequence). Trimming stripped 2 bases from V and 6 bases from J, with 14 bases between.

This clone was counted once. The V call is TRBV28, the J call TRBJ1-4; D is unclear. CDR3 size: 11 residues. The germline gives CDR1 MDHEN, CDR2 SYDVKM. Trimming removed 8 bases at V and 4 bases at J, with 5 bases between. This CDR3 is CASRINEKLFF. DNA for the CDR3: TGTGCCAGCCGAATTAATGAAAAACTGTTTTTT.

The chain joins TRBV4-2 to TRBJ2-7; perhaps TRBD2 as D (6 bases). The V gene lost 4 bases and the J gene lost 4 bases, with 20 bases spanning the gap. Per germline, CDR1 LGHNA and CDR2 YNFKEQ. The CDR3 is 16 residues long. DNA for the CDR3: TGTGCCAGCAGCCCAGGGACTTCCTCAATTACATACGAGCAGTACTTC. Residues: CASSPGTSSITYEQYF.

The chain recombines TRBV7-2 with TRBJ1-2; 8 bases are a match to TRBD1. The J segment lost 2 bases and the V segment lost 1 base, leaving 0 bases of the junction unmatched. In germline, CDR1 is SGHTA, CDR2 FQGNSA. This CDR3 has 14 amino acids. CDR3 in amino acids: CASSLDRGNYGYTF. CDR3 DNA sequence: TGTGCCAGCAGCTTAGACAGGGGGAACTATGGCTACACCTTC.

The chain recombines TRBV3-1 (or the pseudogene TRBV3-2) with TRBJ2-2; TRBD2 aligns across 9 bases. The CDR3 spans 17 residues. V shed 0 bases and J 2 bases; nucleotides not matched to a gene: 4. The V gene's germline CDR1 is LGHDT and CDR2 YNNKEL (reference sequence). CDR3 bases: TGTGCCAGCAGCCAAGATCCAGCGGGAGGAAACACCGGGGAGCTGTTTTTT. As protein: CASSQDPAGGNTGELFF.

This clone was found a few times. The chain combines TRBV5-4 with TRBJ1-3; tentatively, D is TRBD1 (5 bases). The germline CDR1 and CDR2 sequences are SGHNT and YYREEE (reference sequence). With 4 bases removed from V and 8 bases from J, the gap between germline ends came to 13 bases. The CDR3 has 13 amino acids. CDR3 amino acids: CASSGAWGDTIYF. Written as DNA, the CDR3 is TGTGCCAGCAGCGGGGCGTGGGGTGACACCATATATTTT.

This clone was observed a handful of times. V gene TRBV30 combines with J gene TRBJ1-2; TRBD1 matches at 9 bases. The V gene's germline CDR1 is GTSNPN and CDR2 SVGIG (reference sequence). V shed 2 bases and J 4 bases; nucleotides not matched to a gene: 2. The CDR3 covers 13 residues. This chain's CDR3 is CAWSPGQGYGYTF. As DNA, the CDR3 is TGTGCCTGGAGTCCGGGACAGGGCTATGGCTACACCTTC.

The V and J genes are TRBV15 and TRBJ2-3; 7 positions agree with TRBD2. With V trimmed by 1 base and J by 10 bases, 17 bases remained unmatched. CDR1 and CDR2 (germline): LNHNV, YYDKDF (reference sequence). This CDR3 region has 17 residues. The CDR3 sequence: CATSRVRTRLAEVPQYF. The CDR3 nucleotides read TGTGCCACCAGCAGAGTCCGAACCCGACTAGCCGAAGTCCCGCAGTATTTT.

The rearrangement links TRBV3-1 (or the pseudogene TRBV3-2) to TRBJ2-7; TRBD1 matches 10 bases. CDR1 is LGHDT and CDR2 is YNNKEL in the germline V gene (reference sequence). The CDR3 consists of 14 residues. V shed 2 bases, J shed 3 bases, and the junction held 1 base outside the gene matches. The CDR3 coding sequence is TGTGCCAGCAGCCAATGGGACAGGGGCTACGAGCAGTACTTC. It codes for CASSQWDRGYEQYF.

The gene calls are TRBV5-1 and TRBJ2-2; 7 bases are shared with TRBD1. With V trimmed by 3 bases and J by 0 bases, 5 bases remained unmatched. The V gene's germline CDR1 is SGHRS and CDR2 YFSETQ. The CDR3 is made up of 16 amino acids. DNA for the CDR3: TGCGCCAGCAGCTCTTCCCAGGGGGCGAACACCGGGGAGCTGTTTTTT. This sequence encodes CASSSSQGANTGELFF.

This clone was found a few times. The CDR3 nucleotides read TGTGCCAGCAATACCGGGACTAGTGTTTACGAGCAGTACTTC. It encodes CASNTGTSVYEQYF. The chain is built from TRBV6-5 and TRBJ2-7; TRBD2 matches at 8 bases. The CDR3 covers 14 residues. V lost 7 bases and J lost 4; bases outside the gene matches: 9. Per the germline V gene, CDR1 is MNHEY and CDR2 is SVGAGI.

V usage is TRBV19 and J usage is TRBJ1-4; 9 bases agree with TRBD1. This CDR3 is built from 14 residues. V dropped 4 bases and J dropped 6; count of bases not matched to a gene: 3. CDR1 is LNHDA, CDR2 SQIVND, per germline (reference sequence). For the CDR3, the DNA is TGTGCCAGTAGTACCGGGACAGGGCATGAAAAACTGTTTTTT. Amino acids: CASSTGTGHEKLFF.